A single sample gave rise to the 25 T cell receptor beta chains below, sequenced in a study of shared clonotypes between healthy human individuals. Produced via immunoSEQ multiplex PCR; TCRdb's table is partial and in-frame only. The table shows fewer than 600,000 clones, with 79% occurring only once. The specimen was PBMCs. The source is a woman in her forties in good health. Some clones in this sample may be carry-over from other donors' samples.

The chain uses TRBV6-1 and TRBJ2-7; perhaps TRBD1 as D (6 bases). Between the trimmed V and J ends, which lost 1 base and 3 bases, there was a span of 19 bases. CDR1 MNHNS and CDR2 SASEGT come from the germline V gene. The CDR3 covers 17 residues. In DNA form, the CDR3 reads TGTGCCAGCAGTGAAGAAGGTAGGGGGACCCGTTACTACGAGCAGTACTTC. Translating gives CASSEEGRGTRYYEQYF.

The chain uses TRBV6-5 and TRBJ2-3; tentatively, D is TRBD1 (5 bases). Deletions cut 2 bases from V and 6 bases from J, with 9 bases between. The germline gives CDR1 MNHEY, CDR2 SVGAGI. The CDR3 contains 13 residues. CDR3 residues: CASSYGHGDTQYF. Here the CDR3 DNA reads TGTGCCAGCAGTTACGGACATGGGGATACGCAGTATTTT.

This rearrangement joins TRBV15 to TRBJ1-3; D is possibly TRBD1 (6 bases). Germline V gene lookup returns CDR1 LNHNV and CDR2 YYDKDF (reference sequence). Trimming removed 5 bases at V and 0 bases at J, with 17 bases between. This CDR3 is 17 amino acids long. CDR3 residues: CATSPRGATNSGNTIYF. The CDR3 DNA is TGTGCCACCAGCCCCCGGGGGGCAACAAACTCTGGAAACACCATATATTTT.

Regarding this clone: Other nucleotide sequences from this sample produce the same CDR3. The genes are TRBV6-5 and TRBJ2-7; D not resolved. Germline V gene sequence: CDR1 MNHEY, CDR2 SVGAGI. Between the trimmed V and J ends, which lost 6 bases and 4 bases, there was a span of 7 bases. The CDR3 runs to 11 residues. The CDR3 DNA sequence: TGTGCCAGCAGAAACGGTTACGAGCAGTACTTC. Encoded protein: CASRNGYEQYF.

This clone has a count of ten or more. The V gene is TRBV10-1, the J gene TRBJ1-2; D uncertain. Germline CDR1 WNHNN, CDR2 SYGVQD (reference sequence). The germline V and J ends were trimmed by 0 bases and 0 bases, with 11 bases remaining between them. This CDR3 has 16 residues. The CDR3 sequence: CASSESRAETNYGYTF. The CDR3, as DNA: TGCGCCAGCAGTGAGTCGCGGGCAGAAACTAACTATGGCTACACCTTC.

This clone was counted once. The V gene is TRBV4-1, the J gene TRBJ2-7, with 14 bases that match TRBD2. The CDR3 totals 15 residues. Losses at the gene ends were 4 bases for V and 2 bases for J; bases not matched to a gene: 1. CDR1 MGHRA and CDR2 YSYEKL come from the germline V gene. The CDR3 protein is CASSRGLAGAYEQYF. Here the CDR3 DNA reads TGCGCCAGCAGCCGGGGACTAGCGGGGGCCTACGAGCAGTACTTC.

This chain links TRBV5-1 with TRBJ1-4; 8 bases line up with TRBD1. The CDR3 covers 16 residues. V gave up 0 bases and J gave up 4 bases; unmatched junction bases: 5. The germline V gene has CDR1 SGHRS and CDR2 YFSETQ. The CDR3 is CASSLAGQGDNEKLFF. CDR3 DNA: TGCGCCAGCAGCTTGGCCGGACAGGGCGATAATGAAAAACTGTTTTTT.

This chain links TRBV11-2 with TRBJ2-3; tentative D call: TRBD2 (5 bases). This CDR3 region has 15 residues. Trimming took off 2 bases at V and 0 bases at J, with 9 bases between the two ends. Germline V gives CDR1 SGHAT, CDR2 FQNNGV. This CDR3 reads CASSLTGGSTDTQYF. DNA of the CDR3: TGTGCCAGCAGCTTAACGGGCGGGAGCACAGATACGCAGTATTTT.

The chain couples TRBV29-1 to TRBJ1-5; TRBD1 might be the D (6 bases). The CDR3 runs 14 residues. The germline gives CDR1 SQVTM, CDR2 ANQGSEA. Trimming removed 4 bases from V and 0 bases from J, with 10 bases in between. The CDR3 sequence: CSVGEGGSNQPQHF. The CDR3 bases are TGCAGCGTTGGGGAGGGGGGTAGCAATCAGCCCCAGCATTTT.

CDR3 sequence reads: CATSPLGQGGDTQYF. In DNA, the CDR3 is TGTGCCACCAGCCCTCTGGGGCAGGGAGGCGATACGCAGTATTTT. V usage is TRBV15 and J usage is TRBJ2-3; D perhaps matches TRBD2 (6 bases). Germline V gene sequence: CDR1 LNHNV, CDR2 YYDKDF (reference sequence). The V gene lost 5 bases and the J gene lost 6 bases, with 18 bases spanning the gap. The CDR3 has 15 residues.

The chain combines TRBV4-1 with TRBJ2-5; 9 bases fit TRBD2. V trimming: 0 bases; J trimming: 4 bases; junction bases outside the gene matches: 6. The germline CDR1 and CDR2 sequences are MGHRA and YSYEKL. This CDR3 comprises 16 residues. The CDR3 nucleotides are TGCGCCAGCAGCCAAGAGGGACTAGCTCGTCGAGAGACCCAGTACTTC. As protein: CASSQEGLARRETQYF.

The chain carries TRBV4-1 and TRBJ2-3, with D unclear. The CDR3 runs to 15 residues. The V and J ends lost 0 bases and 4 bases respectively, with 11 bases between them. Germline-derived CDR1 and CDR2 are MGHRA and YSYEKL. CDR3 nucleotides: TGCGCCAGCAGCCAAGATCCCCTAGGAGCAGATACGCAGTATTTT. This codes for CASSQDPLGADTQYF.

CDR3: CASSPVDRDLGEQYF. The CDR3 DNA is TGTGCCAGCAGTCCCGTAGACAGGGATCTAGGTGAGCAGTACTTC. The V gene is TRBV28, the J gene TRBJ2-7; TRBD1 matches at 7 bases. The CDR3 is made up of 15 amino acids. CDR1 is MDHEN and CDR2 is SYDVKM in the germline V gene. V lost 5 bases, J lost 7 bases, and 14 bases stayed unmatched.

Details on this clone: This clone may be a read error of a much larger clone one base away. Other DNA sequences in this sample translate to the same CDR3. This chain uses TRBV7-3 with TRBJ1-1; 7 bases match TRBD1. V lost 3 bases to trimming and J lost 1 base; unmatched junction nucleotides: 2. The CDR3 has 14 amino acids. Germline V gives CDR1 SGHTA, CDR2 FQGTGA. CDR3 in DNA: TGTGCCAGCAGCTTCGGGACAGCGAACACTGAAGCTTTCTTT. Its translation is CASSFGTANTEAFF.

This chain joins TRBV18 and TRBJ2-7; TRBD2 is a possible D gene (6 bases). The CDR3 consists of 16 residues. Trimming left V 0 bases short and J 6 bases short, with 18 bases between. Germline CDR1 KGHSH, CDR2 LQKENI. Here the CDR3 DNA reads TGTGCCAGCTCACCACCGGGGCGGGACGCCCGCTTCGAGCAGTACTTC. Translating gives CASSPPGRDARFEQYF.

The V call is TRBV29-1, the J call TRBJ1-1; no reliable D call. Trimming stripped 3 bases from V and 1 base from J, with 9 bases between. The CDR3 consists of 13 residues. Germline V gene data show CDR1 as SQVTM and CDR2 as ANQGSEA. In DNA form, the CDR3 reads TGCAGCGTTGATCAGGTCTCGAACACTGAAGCTTTCTTT. Translating it yields CSVDQVSNTEAFF.

This chain joins TRBV27 and TRBJ2-7; 14 bases line up with TRBD2. CDR1 is MNHEY and CDR2 is SMNVEV in the germline V gene (reference sequence). The CDR3 contains 17 residues. V dropped 4 bases and J dropped 0; count of bases not matched to a gene: 5. Here the CDR3 reads CASSWTSGRRVSYEQYF. The CDR3 bases are TGTGCCAGCAGTTGGACTAGCGGGAGGAGGGTCTCCTACGAGCAGTACTTC.

The chain combines TRBV7-9 with TRBJ2-3; maybe TRBD1 (6 bases). V was clipped by 0 bases and J by 2 bases, with 9 bases between them. The CDR3 runs 15 residues. The germline V gene encodes CDR1 SEHNR and CDR2 FQNEAQ (reference sequence). CDR3 sequence (DNA): TGTGCCAGCAGCTTAGCGCAGGGGATCACAGATACGCAGTATTTT. Translation: CASSLAQGITDTQYF.

There are a few counts of this clone. The rearrangement uses TRBV2 and TRBJ2-4; the D gene is possibly TRBD2 (7 bases). Looked up from germline, CDR1 is SNHLY and CDR2 is FYNNEI. Trimming removed 4 bases at V and 3 bases at J, with 19 bases between. The CDR3 totals 17 residues. CDR3: CASSAAIRGGDKNIQYF. In DNA, the CDR3 is TGTGCCAGCAGTGCGGCAATCAGGGGAGGGGACAAAAACATTCAGTACTTC.

The chain is built from TRBV25-1 and TRBJ1-2; 11 positions match TRBD1. The germline V gene has CDR1 MGHDK and CDR2 SYGVNS. This CDR3 is 15 amino acids long. Trimming at V came to 2 bases and at J to 5 bases, leaving 4 bases not matched to a gene. CDR3 DNA sequence: TGTGCCAGCAGTGAACCCGGGACAGGGGGGTATGGCTACACCTTC. Translating gives CASSEPGTGGYGYTF.

The V gene is TRBV7-2, the J gene TRBJ2-7; D is uncertain. The CDR3 sequence is 15 residues long. From germline, CDR1 is SGHTA and CDR2 FQGNSA. The V end lost 0 bases, the J end lost 3 bases, and 12 bases lay between the germline ends. Here the CDR3 DNA reads TGTGCCAGCAGCTTAGCGGTTGGTAGTTTCTACGAGCAGTACTTC. This translates into CASSLAVGSFYEQYF.

The chain has TRBV4-1 and TRBJ2-7, with 11 bases identical to TRBD2. V was pared by 2 bases and J by 5 bases, with 5 bases of the junction left unmatched. Germline lookup yields CDR1 MGHRA and CDR2 YSYEKL. CDR3 length: 15 residues. The CDR3 DNA follows: TGCGCCAGCAGCCAACTCGGACTAGCGGGTGACGAGCAGTACTTC. Amino acids: CASSQLGLAGDEQYF.

The chain employs TRBV4-3 and TRBJ2-1; the D gene is possibly TRBD2 (5 bases). From germline, CDR1 is LGHNA and CDR2 YSLEER. The CDR3 spans 15 residues. Trimming stripped 2 bases from V and 6 bases from J, with 14 bases between. Written as DNA, the CDR3 is TGCGCCAGCAGCCAAACAACTAGGTCTTCCAATGAGCAGTTCTTC. Its translation is CASSQTTRSSNEQFF.

The rearrangement links TRBV29-1 to TRBJ2-1; TRBD2 agrees at 8 bases. Losses at the gene ends were 2 bases for V and 9 bases for J; bases not matched to a gene: 9. The germline gives CDR1 SQVTM, CDR2 ANQGSEA. This CDR3 region has 14 residues. The CDR3 sequence is CSVEFGRVGGEQFF. The CDR3 bases are TGCAGCGTTGAATTCGGGAGGGTCGGGGGTGAGCAGTTCTTC.

This sequence joins TRBV7-9 and TRBJ1-1; TRBD1 is a possible D gene (6 bases). The CDR3 sequence is 15 residues long. Germline CDR1 and CDR2: SEHNR and FQNEAQ (reference sequence). V dropped 5 bases and J dropped 0 bases, with 13 bases sitting between them. The CDR3 sequence is CASSPGAGLNTEAFF. The CDR3 nucleotides read TGTGCCAGCAGCCCAGGGGCAGGGCTGAACACTGAAGCTTTCTTT.